The 32 T cell receptor beta chains reported below all come from one sample, sequenced in a study of blood T cell repertoires in COVID-19. The repertoire was sequenced with immunoSEQ multiplex PCR; TCRdb's copy has only in-frame clones and lacks some. The repertoire includes about 260,000 clones, approximately 91% of them detected once, and 0.7% sits in the top ten. Sequencing was done on a sample of peripheral blood. Receptor source: a human donor in a cohort sampled during active COVID-19.

The chain employs TRBV4-3 and TRBJ2-1, with TRBD2 matching over 7 bases. CDR1 and CDR2 (germline): LGHNA, YSLEER. The CDR3 totals 18 residues. Losses at the gene ends were 0 bases for V and 5 bases for J; bases not matched to a gene: 13. CDR3: CASSQDLREAYVDNEQFF. The CDR3, as DNA: TGCGCCAGCAGCCAAGATCTTCGGGAGGCCTATGTAGACAATGAGCAGTTCTTC.

This sequence joins TRBV3-1 (or the pseudogene TRBV3-2) and TRBJ2-7, with 7 bases fitting TRBD1. The CDR3 spans 14 residues. Germline-derived CDR1 and CDR2 are LGHDT and YNNKEL (reference sequence). V shed 1 base and J 3 bases; nucleotides not matched to a gene: 3. CDR3 DNA sequence: TGTGCCAGCAGCCAAGCTACAGGGGACTACGAGCAGTACTTC. Translating it yields CASSQATGDYEQYF.

This chain connects TRBV9 to TRBJ1-1, with 8 bases aligning to TRBD1. CDR1 SGDLS and CDR2 YYNGEE come from the germline V gene. CDR3 length equals 14 residues. V trimming: 3 bases; J trimming: 4 bases; junction bases outside the gene matches: 5. The CDR3 DNA is TGTGCCAGCAGCGATGACAGGGGAGGCACTGAAGCTTTCTTT. Translated, it gives CASSDDRGGTEAFF.

The rearrangement joins TRBV12-3 or TRBV12-4 to TRBJ2-2; D ambiguous. V was cut by 3 bases and J by 5 bases, with 7 bases left in between. CDR3 length equals 13 residues. In DNA, the CDR3 is TGTGCCAGCAGTTTTTTAGTTACCGGGGAGCTGTTTTTT. Residues: CASSFLVTGELFF.

This chain connects TRBV4-3 to TRBJ2-3, with D uncertain. CDR3 size: 16 residues. V lost 5 bases to trimming and J lost 6 bases, with 21 bases between them. CDR1 is LGHNA and CDR2 is YSLEER in the germline V gene. In DNA, the CDR3 is TGCGCCAGCAGCTCCTTGGGCAGCCACATATCGGATACGCAGTATTTT. Translating gives CASSSLGSHISDTQYF.

This clone was detected once. The chain is built from TRBV30 and TRBJ2-7; 7 bases are a match to TRBD2. The CDR3 sequence is 14 residues long. Germline CDR1 and CDR2: GTSNPN and SVGIG (reference sequence). The junction had 3 bases not matched to a gene; V was cut back by 0 bases and J by 1 base. CDR3 amino acids: CAWSVASGSYEQYF. The CDR3 nucleotides read TGTGCCTGGAGTGTTGCTAGCGGATCCTACGAGCAGTACTTC.

The chain combines TRBV30 with TRBJ2-7; 8 nucleotides match TRBD1. The trim removed 2 bases at V and 5 bases at J, leaving 11 bases unmatched. Germline values: CDR1 GTSNPN, CDR2 SVGIG (reference sequence). The CDR3 runs to 15 residues. The CDR3, as DNA: TGTGCCTGGAGTTCCGAACAGGGGGAGAAGAACGAGCAGTACTTC. Protein product: CAWSSEQGEKNEQYF.

This rearrangement joins TRBV11-3 to TRBJ1-1, with D maybe TRBD1 (6 bases). The CDR3 sequence is 14 residues long. Looked up from germline, CDR1 is SGHNT and CDR2 is YENEEA. With 3 bases removed from V and 3 bases from J, the gap between germline ends came to 11 bases. The CDR3 nucleotides read TGTGCCAGCAGCTTGGGACACGGGGACACTGAAGCTTTCTTT. It encodes CASSLGHGDTEAFF.

V gene TRBV11-2 combines with J gene TRBJ2-5; TRBD2 is a possible D gene (6 bases). The CDR3 has 15 amino acids. The germline V gene encodes CDR1 SGHAT and CDR2 FQNNGV. The V end lost 2 bases, the J end lost 4 bases, and 14 bases lay between the germline ends. The chain's CDR3 is CASSLRVGGGETQYF. CDR3 nucleotides: TGTGCCAGCAGCTTACGGGTGGGGGGTGGAGAGACCCAGTACTTC.

The V call is TRBV7-3, the J call TRBJ2-1; D might be TRBD1 (6 bases). This CDR3 comprises 14 residues. Germline CDR1 is SGHTA and CDR2 is FQGTGA. The V end lost 7 bases, the J end lost 10 bases, and 20 bases lay between the germline ends. The CDR3 nucleotides are TGTGCCAGCATGGTTCTATCAGGGGTGGGGGAGCAGTTCTTC. Its protein product is CASMVLSGVGEQFF. Combining the CDR3 with reference TRBV7-3 and TRBJ2-1 gives the whole variable domain GAGVSQTPSNKVTEKGKYVELRCDPISGHTALYWYRQSLGQGPEFLIYFQGTGAADDSGLPNDRFFAVRPEGSVSTLKIQRTERGDSAVYLCASMVLSGVGEQFFGPGTRLTVL.

The V and J genes are TRBV6-5 and TRBJ1-2; 8 bases are shared with TRBD1. The ends lost 6 bases at V and 3 bases at J; junction bases unmatched: 9. The germline CDR1 and CDR2 sequences are MNHEY and SVGAGI. CDR3 length: 15 residues. In nucleotides, the CDR3 is TGTGCCAGCAGCGATCCAGGGGGCGCTGACTATGGCTACACCTTC. Translating it yields CASSDPGGADYGYTF.

The gene calls are TRBV7-8 and TRBJ2-3; no reliable D call. V dropped 2 bases and J dropped 4 bases, with 13 bases sitting between them. Per germline, CDR1 SGHVS and CDR2 FQNEAQ. The CDR3 length is 15 residues. The CDR3: CASSLSAPTSDTQYF. The CDR3 DNA follows: TGTGCCAGCAGCTTATCCGCCCCCACATCAGATACGCAGTATTTT. The whole variable domain, filled in from reference TRBV7-8 and TRBJ2-3, reads GAGVSQSPRYKVAKRGQDVALRCDPISGHVSLFWYQQALGQGPEFLTYFQNEAQLDKSGLPSDRFFAERPEGSVSTLKIQRTQQEDSAVYLCASSLSAPTSDTQYFGPGTRLTVL.

The V call is TRBV12-3 or TRBV12-4, the J call TRBJ2-2; no definite D call. CDR3 length: 12 residues. V was pared by 6 bases and J by 1 base, with 3 bases between. The chain's CDR3 is CASSQNTGELFF. The CDR3 DNA sequence: TGTGCCAGCAGCCAGAACACCGGGGAGCTGTTTTTT.

This chain connects TRBV5-1 to TRBJ1-1; 9 nucleotides line up with TRBD1. Germline CDR1 SGHRS, CDR2 YFSETQ. The CDR3 spans 15 residues. Germline trimming cut 4 bases from V and 4 bases from J; bases unmatched to any gene: 8. This CDR3 is CASSTGTGKGTEAFF. CDR3 bases: TGCGCCAGCAGCACCGGGACAGGGAAGGGCACTGAAGCTTTCTTT. Together with reference TRBV5-1 and TRBJ1-1, the CDR3 gives the full variable domain: KAGVTQTPRYLIKTRGQQVTLSCSPISGHRSVSWYQQTPGQGLQFLFEYFSETQRNKGNFPGRFSGRQFSNSRSEMNVSTLELGDSALYLCASSTGTGKGTEAFFGQGTRLTVV.

V gene TRBV4-2 combines with J gene TRBJ2-5; D might be TRBD2 (6 bases). CDR1 and CDR2 from the germline V gene are LGHNA and YNFKEQ. V lost 3 bases, J lost 4 bases, and 18 bases lay in between. CDR3 length equals 16 residues. The CDR3 loop is CASSHLEGAEGETQYF. The CDR3 DNA is TGTGCCAGCAGCCACCTTGAGGGAGCGGAGGGAGAGACCCAGTACTTC.

The CDR3 nucleotides are TGCGCCAGCAGCCAAGACAGTGCGGGAGAAGAGACCCAGTACTTC. This encodes CASSQDSAGEETQYF. The chain combines TRBV4-3 with TRBJ2-5; 7 nucleotides agree with TRBD2. The J segment lost 3 bases and the V segment lost 0 bases, leaving 4 bases of the junction unmatched. Germline V gene data show CDR1 as LGHNA and CDR2 as YSLEER. This CDR3 is built from 15 residues.

This clone was counted between two and nine times. This chain connects TRBV30 to TRBJ2-5; 12 positions agree with TRBD2. Germline CDR1 and CDR2: GTSNPN and SVGIG (reference sequence). This CDR3 has 12 residues. The J segment lost 5 bases and the V segment lost 5 bases, leaving 0 bases of the junction unmatched. This CDR3 reads CAWGLAGETQYF. For the CDR3, the DNA is TGTGCCTGGGGACTAGCGGGGGAGACCCAGTACTTC.

This clone showed up just once. J is TRBJ1-3 and V is TRBV5-1; TRBD1 matches at 9 bases. Germline V lookup: CDR1 SGHRS, CDR2 YFSETQ. Losses at the gene ends were 2 bases for V and 2 bases for J; bases not matched to a gene: 11. This CDR3 is built from 18 residues. CDR3 amino acids: CASSFYPGQGRAGNTIYF. DNA of the CDR3: TGCGCCAGCAGCTTTTATCCTGGACAGGGGAGGGCTGGAAACACCATATATTTT. The whole variable domain, filled in from reference TRBV5-1 and TRBJ1-3, reads KAGVTQTPRYLIKTRGQQVTLSCSPISGHRSVSWYQQTPGQGLQFLFEYFSETQRNKGNFPGRFSGRQFSNSRSEMNVSTLELGDSALYLCASSFYPGQGRAGNTIYFGEGSWLTVV.

This clone was seen just once. The chain's CDR3 is CASSQELGRQPQHF. In DNA form, the CDR3 reads TGCGCCAGCAGCCAGGAACTGGGGCGGCAGCCCCAGCATTTT. J is TRBJ1-5 and V is TRBV4-3; D is possibly TRBD1 (5 bases). The CDR3 contains 14 residues. Trimming shortened V by 3 bases and J by 7 bases, and 13 bases separated the two germline ends. The germline V gene encodes CDR1 LGHNA and CDR2 YSLEER.

This rearrangement joins TRBV12-3 or TRBV12-4 to TRBJ1-5, with unresolved D. V was clipped by 4 bases and J by 7 bases, with 8 bases between them. CDR3 length: 12 amino acids. CDR3 nucleotide sequence: TGTGCCAGCAGTTACCACAACCAGCCCCAGCATTTT. Its translation: CASSYHNQPQHF.

As DNA, the CDR3 is TGCAGCGTTGACGCGGCGGGGGTGGGCTACGAGCAGTACTTC. The encoded protein is CSVDAAGVGYEQYF. The chain recombines TRBV29-1 with TRBJ2-7, with 7 bases identical to TRBD2. CDR1 SQVTM and CDR2 ANQGSEA come from the germline V gene. This CDR3 is built from 14 residues. The V and J ends lost 3 bases and 3 bases, in that order; junction bases with no gene match: 8.

J is TRBJ2-7 and V is TRBV28, with 9 nucleotides matching TRBD2. There are 19 residues in the CDR3. Germline V gene lookup returns CDR1 MDHEN and CDR2 SYDVKM. The ends lost 6 bases at V and 0 bases at J; junction bases unmatched: 18. The CDR3 DNA reads as TGTGCCAGCAGCCCAACCGGGACCCATAGCGGGGGTAGCTCCTACGAGCAGTACTTC. It translates to CASSPTGTHSGGSSYEQYF.

V and J are TRBV5-4 and TRBJ2-1, with a tentative D call TRBD2 (6 bases). V lost 1 base to trimming and J lost 8 bases, with 13 bases between them. CDR1 SGHNT and CDR2 YYREEE come from the germline V gene (reference sequence). The CDR3 totals 14 residues. The chain's CDR3 is CASSLNPGAHEQFF. CDR3 DNA sequence: TGTGCCAGCAGCTTGAATCCGGGAGCCCATGAGCAGTTCTTC.

J is TRBJ2-3 and V is TRBV29-1, with 12 bases identical to TRBD2. The CDR3 loop spans 15 amino acids. The V gene's germline CDR1 is SQVTM and CDR2 ANQGSEA. The V gene end was trimmed by 6 bases and the J gene end by 4 bases; junction bases not matched to a gene: 8. CDR3 in amino acids: CSVLTLAGGPDTQYF. The CDR3 DNA follows: TGCAGCGTACTAACCCTAGCGGGGGGGCCAGATACGCAGTATTTT.

The V gene is TRBV5-6, the J gene TRBJ2-2, with 10 nucleotides matching TRBD2. V was pared by 7 bases and J by 6 bases, with 6 bases of the junction left unmatched. The CDR3 is 14 residues long. The germline gives CDR1 SGHDT, CDR2 YYEEEE. The CDR3 spells CASGGTSDSGELFF. Written as DNA, the CDR3 is TGTGCCAGCGGCGGGACTAGCGACTCCGGGGAGCTGTTTTTT.

The chain carries TRBV2 and TRBJ2-7, with D possibly being TRBD1 (5 bases). Trimming pared 7 bases from V and 3 bases from J, leaving 10 bases between. CDR3 size: 12 residues. Per the germline V gene, CDR1 is SNHLY and CDR2 is FYNNEI. The CDR3 nucleotides read TGTGCCAGCAAGGCAGGGATCTACGAGCAGTACTTC. This encodes CASKAGIYEQYF. The full variable domain, rest sourced from reference TRBV2 and TRBJ2-7, is EPEVTQTPSHQVTQMGQEVILRCVPISNHLYFYWYRQILGQKVEFLVSFYNNEISEKSEIFDDQFSVERPDGSNFTLKIRSTKLEDSAMYFCASKAGIYEQYFGPGTRLTVT.

This chain connects TRBV11-2 to TRBJ2-7; 7 bases are a match to TRBD1. V trimming: 5 bases; J trimming: 4 bases; junction bases outside the gene matches: 17. CDR1 SGHAT and CDR2 FQNNGV come from the germline V gene. The CDR3 contains 17 residues. Here the CDR3 DNA reads TGTGCCAGCAGCCCCATCGACAGGGAGCCCTTGGATTACGAGCAGTACTTC. Encoded protein: CASSPIDREPLDYEQYF.

This clone was recorded only once. The rearrangement uses TRBV7-2 and TRBJ2-7; D perhaps matches TRBD1 (6 bases). The CDR3 sequence is 16 residues long. Per the germline V gene, CDR1 is SGHTA and CDR2 is FQGNSA. The V end lost 2 bases, the J end lost 5 bases, and 19 bases lay between the germline ends. The CDR3 nucleotides are TGTGCCAGCAGCTTAATAGGGTCAGGGGTCTTCAACGAGCAGTACTTC. Residues: CASSLIGSGVFNEQYF.

The chain combines TRBV7-6 with TRBJ2-1; 13 bases line up with TRBD2. The trim removed 5 bases at V and 8 bases at J, leaving 12 bases unmatched. Germline V gene lookup returns CDR1 SGHVS and CDR2 FNYEAQ. The CDR3 sequence is 17 residues long. The CDR3 DNA is TGTGCCAGCAGCCCCTTAACTAGCGGGGGGGCAAAGGATGAGCAGTTCTTC. Translating gives CASSPLTSGGAKDEQFF.

The V and J genes are TRBV4-1 and TRBJ1-1, with D possibly being TRBD1 (5 bases). With 3 bases removed from V and 4 bases from J, the gap between germline ends came to 18 bases. CDR3 length equals 16 residues. CDR1 MGHRA and CDR2 YSYEKL come from the germline V gene. The CDR3 DNA reads as TGCGCCAGCAGCCAGGATGGGGCGAAGGGAGGCACTGAAGCTTTCTTT. It translates to CASSQDGAKGGTEAFF.

CDR3 in DNA: TGTGCCAGCAGTTACTCGAGACAGATGAACACTGAAGCTTTCTTT. Protein sequence: CASSYSRQMNTEAFF. The genes are TRBV6-5 and TRBJ1-1; D possibly corresponds to TRBD1 (5 bases). The V end was cut by 0 bases, the J end by 0 bases, with 8 bases between. Per germline, CDR1 MNHEY and CDR2 SVGAGI. The CDR3 sequence is 15 residues long.

The CDR3 DNA follows: TGTGCCACCTCAAGCAGACAGGGTGGCAATCAGCCCCAGCATTTT. It is translated as CATSSRQGGNQPQHF. The chain employs TRBV24-1 and TRBJ1-5, with 7 bases identical to TRBD1. Germline assignment: CDR1 KGHDR and CDR2 SFDVKD. Trimming took 9 bases from V and 2 from J; bases not matched to a gene: 9. This CDR3 is built from 15 residues.